The clone carrying this TCR beta chain was picked up a small number of times. As yet, its antigen is unknown. This specimen belongs to a study of T-cell memory formation after mild COVID-19. TCRdb re-called the 5' RACE reads through MiXCR, storing one row per CDR3 protein. The sample includes approximately 100,000 distinct CDR3 sequences, nearly 25% of them seen just once. V was clipped by 3 bases and J by 3 bases; unmatched bases: 8. CDR3 size: 16 residues. Germline loops: CDR1 SGHRS, CDR2 YFSETQ. Study findings and constraints: Balance between CD4 and CD8 was seen in clones contracting day 15 to 85, and a CD4+ lean was seen in later expanders. Contracting CD8+ clones were enriched in EMRA, CD4+ mainly in CM and EM. What remained unconfirmed was the SARS-CoV-2 specificity of second-wave clones peaking on day 37. Cross-reactive memory apparently joined, as some responding clones appeared in pre-infection memory.

The sample comprised PBMCs or a T cell subset sorted from them (not recorded which). This sequence joins TRBV5-1 and TRBJ2-7, with 11 bases identical to TRBD1. This TCR derives from a young man who had mild COVID-19 (a few samples of this study predate the infection). Cell type and time point are not known. The CDR3 reads CASSSRTGGDLYEQYF. The CDR3 DNA reads as TGCGCCAGCAGCTCCAGGACAGGGGGCGATCTCTACGAGCAGTACTTC.